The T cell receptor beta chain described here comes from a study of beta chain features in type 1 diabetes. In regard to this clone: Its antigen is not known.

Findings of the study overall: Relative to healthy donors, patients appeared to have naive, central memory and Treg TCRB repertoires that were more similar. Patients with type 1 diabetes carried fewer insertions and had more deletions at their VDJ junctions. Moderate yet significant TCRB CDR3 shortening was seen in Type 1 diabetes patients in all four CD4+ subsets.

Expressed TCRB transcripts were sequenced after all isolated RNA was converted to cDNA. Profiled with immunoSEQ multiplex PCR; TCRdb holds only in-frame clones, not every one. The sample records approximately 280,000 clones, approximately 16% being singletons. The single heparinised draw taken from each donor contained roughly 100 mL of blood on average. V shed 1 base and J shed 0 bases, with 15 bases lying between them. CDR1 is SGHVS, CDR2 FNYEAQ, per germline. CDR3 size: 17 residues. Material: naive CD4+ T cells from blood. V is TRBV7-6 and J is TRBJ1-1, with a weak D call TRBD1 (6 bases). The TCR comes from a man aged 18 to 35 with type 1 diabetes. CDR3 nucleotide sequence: TGTGCCAGCAGCTTAGTGACAGGTCCGGGAATGAACACTGAAGCTTTCTTT. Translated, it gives CASSLVTGPGMNTEAFF.